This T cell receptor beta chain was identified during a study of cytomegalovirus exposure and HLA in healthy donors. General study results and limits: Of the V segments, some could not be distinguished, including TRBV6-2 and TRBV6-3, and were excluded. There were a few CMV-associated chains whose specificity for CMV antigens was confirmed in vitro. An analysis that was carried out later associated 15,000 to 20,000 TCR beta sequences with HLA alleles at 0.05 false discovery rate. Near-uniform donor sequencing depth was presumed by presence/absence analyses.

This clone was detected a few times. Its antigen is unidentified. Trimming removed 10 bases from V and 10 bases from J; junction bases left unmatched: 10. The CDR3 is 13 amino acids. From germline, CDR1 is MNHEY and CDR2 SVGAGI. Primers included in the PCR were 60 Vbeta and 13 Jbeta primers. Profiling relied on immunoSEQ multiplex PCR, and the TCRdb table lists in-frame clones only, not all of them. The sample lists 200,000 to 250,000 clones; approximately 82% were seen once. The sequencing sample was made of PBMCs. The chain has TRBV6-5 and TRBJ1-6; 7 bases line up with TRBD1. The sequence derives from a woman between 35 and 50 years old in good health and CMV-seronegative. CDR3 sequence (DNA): TGTGCCATAGCCGACAGGGTTGGCTCACCCCTCCACTTT. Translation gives CAIADRVGSPLHF.